One T cell receptor beta chain is described in this entry. No antigen is known for it. The source of the sample is a study of T cell responses to AZD1222 COVID-19 vaccine. Study results and limitations: After two AZD1222 doses, spike-specific TCR breadth and depth rose versus day 0. Clonal diversity was possibly underestimated, and white British individuals and females predominated among donors.

Using immunoSEQ multiplex PCR, the repertoire was profiled, and TCRdb retains in-frame clones only, with some absent. The top ten clones hold 4% to 6% of a sample with about 120,000 clones, 85% to 95% of them seen once. The clonotype was recovered from an adult who received the AZD1222 COVID-19 vaccine. The sample here was peripheral blood, taken 28 days after the second AZD1222 dose.

DNA of the CDR3: TGTGCCATCACGTTGGGAAACACCATATATTTT. Its translation: CAITLGNTIYF. V and J are TRBV10-3 and TRBJ1-3, with D unclear. The ends were cut back, 7 bases at V and 4 bases at J, with 5 bases in the middle. The germline CDR1 and CDR2 sequences are ENHRY and SYGVKD. The CDR3 length is 11 residues.